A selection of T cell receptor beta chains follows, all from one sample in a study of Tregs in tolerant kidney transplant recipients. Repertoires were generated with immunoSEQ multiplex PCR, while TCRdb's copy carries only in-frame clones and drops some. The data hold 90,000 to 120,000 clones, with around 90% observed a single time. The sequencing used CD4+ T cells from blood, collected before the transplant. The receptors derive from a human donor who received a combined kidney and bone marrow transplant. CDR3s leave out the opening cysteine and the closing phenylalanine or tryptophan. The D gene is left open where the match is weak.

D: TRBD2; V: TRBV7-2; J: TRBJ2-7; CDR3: ASSLAETSGGGSYEQY
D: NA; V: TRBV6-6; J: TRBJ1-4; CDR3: ASGWESGKLF
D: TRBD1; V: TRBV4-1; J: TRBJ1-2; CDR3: ASSQGRDRVRYGYT
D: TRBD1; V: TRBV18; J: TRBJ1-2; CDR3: ASSPVARGQGYT
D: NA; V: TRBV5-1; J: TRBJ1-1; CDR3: ASNAPPGTEAF
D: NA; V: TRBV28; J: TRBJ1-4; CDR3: ASSLSGINEKLF
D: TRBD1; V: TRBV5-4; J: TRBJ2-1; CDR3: ASSFSGTGFHEQF
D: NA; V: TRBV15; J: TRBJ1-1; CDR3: ATSDRGVGNTEAF
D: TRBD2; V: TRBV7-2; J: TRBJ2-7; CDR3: ASSLLLAGVYEQY
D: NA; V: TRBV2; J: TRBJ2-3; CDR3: ASKGGGDTQY
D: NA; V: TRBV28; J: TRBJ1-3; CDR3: ASSSPAGDGNTIY
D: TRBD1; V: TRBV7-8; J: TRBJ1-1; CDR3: ASSFDRDTEAF
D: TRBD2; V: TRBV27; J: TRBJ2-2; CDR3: ASRGLAGPTGELF
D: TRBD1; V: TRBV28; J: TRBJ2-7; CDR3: ASSFFPLGQARDEQY
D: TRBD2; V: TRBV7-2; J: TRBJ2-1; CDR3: ASSLEAGVLDEQF
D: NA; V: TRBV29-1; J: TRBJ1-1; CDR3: SVEAPENTEAF
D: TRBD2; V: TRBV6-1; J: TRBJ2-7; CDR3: ASTTSGEYEQY
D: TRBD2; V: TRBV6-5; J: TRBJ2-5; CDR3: ASSLGLAGARETQY
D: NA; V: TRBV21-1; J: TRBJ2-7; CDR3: ASSKEPGGGSSYEQY
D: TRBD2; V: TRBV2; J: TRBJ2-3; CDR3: ASMVAGGPGTDTQY
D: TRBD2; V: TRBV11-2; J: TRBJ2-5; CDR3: ASSQPPEGLAEETQY
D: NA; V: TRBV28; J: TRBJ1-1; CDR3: ASSPMGLQQGHTEAF
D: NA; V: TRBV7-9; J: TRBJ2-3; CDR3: ASSHPVGGAPDTQY
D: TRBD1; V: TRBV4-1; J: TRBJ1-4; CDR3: ASSQTGGLTNEKLF
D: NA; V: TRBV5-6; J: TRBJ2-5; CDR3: ASSLVEEETQY
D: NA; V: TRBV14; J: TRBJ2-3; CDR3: ASSQGGATDTQY
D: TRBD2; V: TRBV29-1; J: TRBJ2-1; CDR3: SVGTSGRSYNEQF
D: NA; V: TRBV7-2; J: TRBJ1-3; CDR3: ASSLALKTRGSGNTIY
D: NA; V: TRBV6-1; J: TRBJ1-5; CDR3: ASSRGPSGDQPQH
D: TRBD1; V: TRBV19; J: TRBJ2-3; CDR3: ASSGGQGSVTDTQY
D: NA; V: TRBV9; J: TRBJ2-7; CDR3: ASSPRDFSYEQY
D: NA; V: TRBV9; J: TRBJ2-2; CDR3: ASSVSQFTGELF
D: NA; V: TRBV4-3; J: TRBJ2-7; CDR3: ASSQEDSSYEQY
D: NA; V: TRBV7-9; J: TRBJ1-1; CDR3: ASSLGLGGTEAF
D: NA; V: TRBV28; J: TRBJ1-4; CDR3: ASLEREGGKLF
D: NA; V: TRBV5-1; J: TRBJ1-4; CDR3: ASSLRGSGTTNEKLF
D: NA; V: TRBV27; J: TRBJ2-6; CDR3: ASSLESGANVLT
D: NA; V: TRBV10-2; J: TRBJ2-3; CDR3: ASSDGGGRDTQY
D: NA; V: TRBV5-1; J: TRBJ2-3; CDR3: ASSTRADGTDTQY
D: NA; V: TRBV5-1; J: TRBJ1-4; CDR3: ASSLRSGENEKLF